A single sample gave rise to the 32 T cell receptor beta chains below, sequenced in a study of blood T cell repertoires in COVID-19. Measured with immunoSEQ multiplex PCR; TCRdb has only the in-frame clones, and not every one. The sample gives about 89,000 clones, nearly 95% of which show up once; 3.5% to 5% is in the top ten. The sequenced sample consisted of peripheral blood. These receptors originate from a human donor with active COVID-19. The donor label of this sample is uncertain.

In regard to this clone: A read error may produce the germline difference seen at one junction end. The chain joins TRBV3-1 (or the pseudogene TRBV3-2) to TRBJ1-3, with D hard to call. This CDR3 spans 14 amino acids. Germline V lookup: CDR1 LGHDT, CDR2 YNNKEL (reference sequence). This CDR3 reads CASSGGTSRNTIYF. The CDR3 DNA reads TGTGCCAGCTCGGGAGGAACCTCTAGAAACACCATATATTTT.

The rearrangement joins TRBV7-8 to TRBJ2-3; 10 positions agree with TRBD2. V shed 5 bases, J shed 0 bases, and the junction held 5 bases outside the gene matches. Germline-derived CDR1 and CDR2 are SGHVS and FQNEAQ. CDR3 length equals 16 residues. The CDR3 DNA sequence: TGTGCCAGCAGCCCGATTAGCGGGGGGAGCACAGATACGCAGTATTTT. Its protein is CASSPISGGSTDTQYF.

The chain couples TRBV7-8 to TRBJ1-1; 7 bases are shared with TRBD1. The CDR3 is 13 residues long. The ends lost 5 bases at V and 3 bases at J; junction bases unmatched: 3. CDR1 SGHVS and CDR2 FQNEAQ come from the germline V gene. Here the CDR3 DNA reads TGTGCCAGCAGCCCGGGACAGTACACTGAAGCTTTCTTT. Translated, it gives CASSPGQYTEAFF.

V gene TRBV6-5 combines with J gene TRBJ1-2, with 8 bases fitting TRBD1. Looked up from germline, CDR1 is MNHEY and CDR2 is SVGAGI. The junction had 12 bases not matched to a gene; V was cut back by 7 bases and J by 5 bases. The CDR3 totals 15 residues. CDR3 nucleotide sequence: TGTGCCAGCACCGAAGGGACAGGAACTCTATATGGCTACACCTTC. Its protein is CASTEGTGTLYGYTF.

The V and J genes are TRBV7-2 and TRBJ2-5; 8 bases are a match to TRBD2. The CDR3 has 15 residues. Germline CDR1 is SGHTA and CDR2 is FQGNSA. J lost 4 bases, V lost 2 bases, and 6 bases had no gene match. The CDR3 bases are TGTGCCAGCAGCTTAAATATACGGGGGGGAGAGACCCAGTACTTC. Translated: CASSLNIRGGETQYF.

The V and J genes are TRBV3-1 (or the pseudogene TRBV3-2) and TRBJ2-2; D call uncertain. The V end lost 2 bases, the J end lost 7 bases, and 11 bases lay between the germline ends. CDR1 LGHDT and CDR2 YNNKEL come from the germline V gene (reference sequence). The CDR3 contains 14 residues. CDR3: CASSQLSVGGELFF. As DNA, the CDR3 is TGTGCCAGCAGCCAACTCAGCGTGGGCGGGGAGCTGTTTTTT.

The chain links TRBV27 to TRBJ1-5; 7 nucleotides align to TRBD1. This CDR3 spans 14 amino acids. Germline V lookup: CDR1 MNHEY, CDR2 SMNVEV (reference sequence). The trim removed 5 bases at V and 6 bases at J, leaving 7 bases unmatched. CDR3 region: CASSRQGNFQPQHF. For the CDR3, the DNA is TGTGCCAGCAGTAGACAGGGTAACTTTCAGCCCCAGCATTTT.

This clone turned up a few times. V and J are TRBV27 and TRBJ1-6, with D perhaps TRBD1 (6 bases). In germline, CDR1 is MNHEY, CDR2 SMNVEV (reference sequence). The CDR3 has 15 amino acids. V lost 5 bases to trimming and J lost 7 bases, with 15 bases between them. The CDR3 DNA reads TGTGCCAGCAGTCCCCGGGAGGGGGGGAATTCACCCCTCCACTTT. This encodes CASSPREGGNSPLHF.

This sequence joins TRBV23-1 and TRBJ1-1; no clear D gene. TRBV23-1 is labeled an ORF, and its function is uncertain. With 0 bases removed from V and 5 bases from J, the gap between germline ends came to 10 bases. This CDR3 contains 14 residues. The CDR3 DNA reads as TGCGCCAGCAGTCAATCGTTCCCAAAAACTGAAGCTTTCTTT. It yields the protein CASSQSFPKTEAFF.

Here the CDR3 DNA reads TGTGCCAGCAGCCCTCTAAGCGGGGGGCTCGAGCAGTACTTC. Protein sequence: CASSPLSGGLEQYF. The J gene is TRBJ2-7, the V gene TRBV3-1 (or the pseudogene TRBV3-2), with 9 bases fitting TRBD2. CDR1 is LGHDT and CDR2 is YNNKEL in the germline V gene (reference sequence). V shed 4 bases, J shed 6 bases, and the junction held 7 bases outside the gene matches. The CDR3 totals 14 residues.

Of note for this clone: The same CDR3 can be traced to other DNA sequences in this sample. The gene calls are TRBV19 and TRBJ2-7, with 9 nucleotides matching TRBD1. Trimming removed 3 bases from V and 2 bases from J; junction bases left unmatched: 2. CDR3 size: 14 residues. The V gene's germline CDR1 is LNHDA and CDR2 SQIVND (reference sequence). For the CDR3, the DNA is TGTGCCAGTAGTATCGGGACAGGGACCTACGAGCAGTACTTC. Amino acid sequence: CASSIGTGTYEQYF.

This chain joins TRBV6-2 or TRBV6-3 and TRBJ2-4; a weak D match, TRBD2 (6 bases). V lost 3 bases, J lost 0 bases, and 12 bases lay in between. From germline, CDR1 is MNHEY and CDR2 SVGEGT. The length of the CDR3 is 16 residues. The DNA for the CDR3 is TGTGCCAGCAGTTATGCAGGGAGGACAGCCAAAAACATTCAGTACTTC. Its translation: CASSYAGRTAKNIQYF.

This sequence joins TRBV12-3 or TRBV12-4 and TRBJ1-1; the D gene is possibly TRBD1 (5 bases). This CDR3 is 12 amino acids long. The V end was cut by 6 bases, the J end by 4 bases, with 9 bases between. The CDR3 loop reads CASRPTVTEAFF. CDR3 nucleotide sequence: TGTGCCAGCAGACCGACAGTCACTGAAGCTTTCTTT.

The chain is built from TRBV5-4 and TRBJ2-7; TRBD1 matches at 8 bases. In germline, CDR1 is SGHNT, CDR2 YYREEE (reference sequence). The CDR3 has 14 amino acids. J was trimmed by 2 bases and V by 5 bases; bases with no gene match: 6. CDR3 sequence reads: CASSPDRGPYEQYF. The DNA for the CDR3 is TGTGCCAGCAGTCCTGACAGGGGACCCTACGAGCAGTACTTC.

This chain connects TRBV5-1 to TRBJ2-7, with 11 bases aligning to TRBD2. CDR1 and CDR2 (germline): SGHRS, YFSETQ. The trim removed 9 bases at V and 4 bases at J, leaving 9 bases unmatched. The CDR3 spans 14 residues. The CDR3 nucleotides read TGCGCCACCTCGACTAGCGGGGCTTGGTACGAGCAGTACTTC. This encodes CATSTSGAWYEQYF.

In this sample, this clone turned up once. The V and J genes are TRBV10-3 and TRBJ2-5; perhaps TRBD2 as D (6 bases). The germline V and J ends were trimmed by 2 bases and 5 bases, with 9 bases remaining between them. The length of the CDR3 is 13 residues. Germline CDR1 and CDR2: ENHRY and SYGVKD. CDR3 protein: CAISEGRGETQYF. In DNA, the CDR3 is TGTGCCATCAGTGAGGGTCGGGGGGAGACCCAGTACTTC.

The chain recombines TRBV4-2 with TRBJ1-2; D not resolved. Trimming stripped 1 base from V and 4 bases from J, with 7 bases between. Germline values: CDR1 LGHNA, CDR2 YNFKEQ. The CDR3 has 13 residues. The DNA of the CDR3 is TGTGCCAGCAGCCAAGCCGGGAGCTATGGCTACACCTTC. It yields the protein CASSQAGSYGYTF.

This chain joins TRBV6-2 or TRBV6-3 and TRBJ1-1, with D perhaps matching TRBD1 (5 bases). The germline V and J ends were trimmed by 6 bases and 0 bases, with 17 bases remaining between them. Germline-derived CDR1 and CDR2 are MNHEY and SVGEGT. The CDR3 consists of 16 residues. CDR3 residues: CASSPRQYLVNTEAFF. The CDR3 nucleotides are TGTGCCAGCAGCCCTCGACAGTATTTGGTGAACACTGAAGCTTTCTTT.

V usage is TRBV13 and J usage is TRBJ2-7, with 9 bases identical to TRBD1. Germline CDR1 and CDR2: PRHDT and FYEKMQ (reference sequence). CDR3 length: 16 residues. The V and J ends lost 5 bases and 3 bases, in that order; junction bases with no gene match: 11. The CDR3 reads CASSNTGTGNVYEQYF. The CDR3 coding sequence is TGTGCCAGCAGCAATACCGGGACAGGGAACGTCTACGAGCAGTACTTC. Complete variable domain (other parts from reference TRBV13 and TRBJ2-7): AAGVIQSPRHLIKEKRETATLKCYPIPRHDTVYWYQQGPGQDPQFLISFYEKMQSDKGSIPDRFSAQQFSDYHSELNMSSLELGDSALYFCASSNTGTGNVYEQYFGPGTRLTVT.

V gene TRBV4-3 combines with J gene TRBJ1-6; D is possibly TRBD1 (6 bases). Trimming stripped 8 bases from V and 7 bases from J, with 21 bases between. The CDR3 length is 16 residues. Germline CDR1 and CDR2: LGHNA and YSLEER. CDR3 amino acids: CASRWGSGQGNSPLHF. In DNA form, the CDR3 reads TGCGCCAGCCGATGGGGTTCTGGGCAGGGGAATTCACCCCTCCACTTT.

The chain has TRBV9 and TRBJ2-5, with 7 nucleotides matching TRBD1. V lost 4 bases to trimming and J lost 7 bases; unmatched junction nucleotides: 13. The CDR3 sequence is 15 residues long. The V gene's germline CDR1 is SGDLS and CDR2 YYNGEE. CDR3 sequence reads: CASSPPGQEGGTQYF. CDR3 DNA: TGTGCCAGCAGCCCCCCAGGACAGGAAGGGGGGACCCAGTACTTC.

The CDR3 bases are TGTGCCAGCAGCACCGGGACAGGGCTCGAGCAGTACTTC. Translation gives CASSTGTGLEQYF. V gene TRBV12-3 or TRBV12-4 combines with J gene TRBJ2-7, with 9 bases matching TRBD1. V shed 6 bases and J 6 bases; nucleotides not matched to a gene: 6. The CDR3 sequence is 13 residues long.

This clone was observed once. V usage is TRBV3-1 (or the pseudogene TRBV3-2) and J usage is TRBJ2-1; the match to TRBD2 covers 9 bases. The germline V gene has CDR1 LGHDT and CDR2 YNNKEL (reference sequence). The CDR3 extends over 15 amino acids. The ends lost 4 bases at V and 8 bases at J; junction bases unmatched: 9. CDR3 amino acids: CASSLTSGSGHEQFF. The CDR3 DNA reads TGTGCCAGCAGCCTTACTAGCGGGTCAGGTCATGAGCAGTTCTTC.

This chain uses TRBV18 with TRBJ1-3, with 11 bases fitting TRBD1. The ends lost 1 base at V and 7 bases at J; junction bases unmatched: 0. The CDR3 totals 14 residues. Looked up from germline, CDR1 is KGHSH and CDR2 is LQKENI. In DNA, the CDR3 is TGTGCCAGCTCACCACGGGACAGGGGGAACACCATATATTTT. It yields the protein CASSPRDRGNTIYF. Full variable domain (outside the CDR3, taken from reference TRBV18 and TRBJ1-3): NAGVMQNPRHLVRRRGQEARLRCSPMKGHSHVYWYRQLPEEGLKFMVYLQKENIIDESGMPKERFSAEFPKEGPSILRIQQVVRGDSAAYFCASSPRDRGNTIYFGEGSWLTVV.

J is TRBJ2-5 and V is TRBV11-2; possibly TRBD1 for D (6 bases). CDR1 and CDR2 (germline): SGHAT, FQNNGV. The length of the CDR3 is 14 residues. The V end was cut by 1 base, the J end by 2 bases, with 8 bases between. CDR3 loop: CASSLVQGQETQYF. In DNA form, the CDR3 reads TGTGCCAGCAGCTTAGTCCAGGGGCAAGAGACCCAGTACTTC.

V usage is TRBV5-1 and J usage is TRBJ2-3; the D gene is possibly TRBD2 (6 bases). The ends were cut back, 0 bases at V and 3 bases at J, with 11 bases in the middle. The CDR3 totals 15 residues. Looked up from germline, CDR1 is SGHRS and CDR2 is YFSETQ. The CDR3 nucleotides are TGCGCCAGCAGCTTGGATCGGGGGAATACAGATACGCAGTATTTT. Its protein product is CASSLDRGNTDTQYF.

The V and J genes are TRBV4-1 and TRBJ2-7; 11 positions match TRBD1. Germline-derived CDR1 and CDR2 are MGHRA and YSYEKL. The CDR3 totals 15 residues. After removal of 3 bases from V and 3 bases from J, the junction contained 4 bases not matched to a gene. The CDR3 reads CASSHGTGGLYEQYF. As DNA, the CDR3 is TGCGCCAGCAGCCATGGGACAGGGGGTCTCTACGAGCAGTACTTC.

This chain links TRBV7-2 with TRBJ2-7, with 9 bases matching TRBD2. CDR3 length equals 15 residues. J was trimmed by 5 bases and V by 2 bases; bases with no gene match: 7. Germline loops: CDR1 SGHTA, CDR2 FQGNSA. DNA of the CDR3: TGTGCCAGCAGCTTATTCGCCCTAGCGGGAAACGAGCAGTACTTC. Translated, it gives CASSLFALAGNEQYF.

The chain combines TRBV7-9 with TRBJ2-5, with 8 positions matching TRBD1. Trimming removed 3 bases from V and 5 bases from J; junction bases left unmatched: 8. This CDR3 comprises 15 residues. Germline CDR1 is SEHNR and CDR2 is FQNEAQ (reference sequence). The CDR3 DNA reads TGTGCCAGCAGCTTGGGAGACAGGGGCGGGGAGACCCAGTACTTC. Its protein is CASSLGDRGGETQYF.

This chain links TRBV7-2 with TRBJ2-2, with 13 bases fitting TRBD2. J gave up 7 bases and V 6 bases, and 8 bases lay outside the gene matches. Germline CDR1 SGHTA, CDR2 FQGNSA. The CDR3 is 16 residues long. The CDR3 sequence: CASRPGLAGVGGELFF. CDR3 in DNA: TGTGCCAGCAGACCTGGACTAGCGGGAGTTGGCGGGGAGCTGTTTTTT.

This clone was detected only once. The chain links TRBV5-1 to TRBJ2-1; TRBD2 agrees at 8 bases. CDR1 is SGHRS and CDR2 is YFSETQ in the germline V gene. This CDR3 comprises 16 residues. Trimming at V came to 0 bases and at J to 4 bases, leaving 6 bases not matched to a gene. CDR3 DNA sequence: TGCGCCAGCAGCTTGGGGGGCGGGGGGACATACAATGAGCAGTTCTTC. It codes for CASSLGGGGTYNEQFF.

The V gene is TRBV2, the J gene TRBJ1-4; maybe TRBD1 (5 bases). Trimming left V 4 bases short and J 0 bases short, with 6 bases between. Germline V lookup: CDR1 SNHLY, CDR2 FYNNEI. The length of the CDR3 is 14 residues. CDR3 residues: CASSGGTTNEKLFF. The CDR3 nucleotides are TGTGCCAGCAGTGGGGGCACAACTAATGAAAAACTGTTTTTT.